These 7 T cell receptor beta chains came from one sample sequenced in a study of tumor and adjacent non-tumor tissue in lung cancer. TCRbeta libraries were built with three rounds of nested PCR, modified from ARM-PCR. TCRdb redid the calling of the multiplex PCR reads with MiXCR, one entry per CDR3 protein. The sample yields over 130,000 distinct CDR3 sequences, around 61% seen once. No cell sorting was done before RNA was extracted from the tissue. Sample: lung tumor tissue. The receptors originated from a man between 60 and 75 years old with small cell lung cancer.

Note on this clonotype: Compared with germline, one end of the junction differs, possibly owing to a read error. This chain uses TRBV20-1 with TRBJ2-5; TRBD2 is a possible D gene (5 bases). The CDR3 has 16 residues. Germline loops: CDR1 DFQATT, CDR2 SNEGSKA (reference sequence). In DNA form, the CDR3 reads TGCAGTGCTAGAGATGCCCTTTTAGCGTGCCAAGAGATCCAGTACTTC. It translates to CSARDALLACQEIQYF.

As for this clonotype: A much bigger clone sits one base away, suggesting this may be a read error. This chain connects TRBV20-1 to TRBJ2-4, with 13 bases aligning to TRBD2. This CDR3 is built from 17 residues. The ends lost 4 bases at V and 0 bases at J; junction bases unmatched: 6. Germline V gives CDR1 DFQATT, CDR2 SNEGSKA (reference sequence). The CDR3 spells CSANGLAGVRAKNIQYF. DNA for the CDR3: TGCAGTGCTAACGGACTAGCGGGAGTAAGAGCCAAAAACATTCAGTACTTC.

The V and J genes are TRBV6-2 or TRBV6-3 and TRBJ2-1; D uncertain. Germline V gives CDR1 MNHEY, CDR2 SVGEGT. The ends were cut back, 7 bases at V and 10 bases at J, with 17 bases in the middle. The length of the CDR3 is 13 residues. CDR3 amino acids: CASNGPNIREQFF. CDR3 coding DNA: TGTGCCAGCAACGGACCAAACATACGGGAGCAGTTCTTC.

Details on this clonotype: Germline is not matched at one junction end, which may reflect a read error. The V and J genes are TRBV11-2 and TRBJ2-3; D possibly uses TRBD1 or TRBD2 (6 bases each). The CDR3 is 16 residues long. The germline V gene has CDR1 SGHAT and CDR2 FQNNGV. The CDR3 loop reads CASSSSLGGGTDTQYF. CDR3 in DNA: TGTGCTAGCAGCTCAAGTCTAGGAGGGGGAACAGATACACAGTATTTT.

Comment on this clonotype: The junction shows a germline mismatch at one end, possibly a read error. The V call is TRBV11-2, the J call TRBJ2-7; unclear D gene. The germline CDR1 and CDR2 sequences are SGHAT and FQNNGV. The CDR3 consists of 12 residues. This chain's CDR3 is CTSSLSPYERYF. The CDR3 nucleotides are TGTACCAGCAGCTTAAGTCCCTACGAGCGGTACTTC. Looking up the rest from reference TRBV11-2 and TRBJ2-7 gives the full variable domain: EAGVAQSPRYKIIEKRQSVAFWCNPISGHATLYWYQQILGQGPKLLIQFQNNGVVDDSQLPKDRFSAERLKGVDSTLKIQPAKLEDSAVYLCTSSLSPYERYFGPGTRLTVT.

The chain employs TRBV11-2 and TRBJ2-4; either TRBD1 or TRBD2 may fit D (6 bases each). Per germline, CDR1 SGHAT and CDR2 FQNNGV. CDR3 length equals 16 residues. This CDR3 reads CAISLGGSFAKNIQYF. CDR3 DNA sequence: TGTGCTATCAGCTTAGGGGGGAGCTTTGCCAAAAACATTCAGTACTTC.

V is TRBV11-3 and J is TRBJ2-7; 7 bases are a match to TRBD2. Looked up from germline, CDR1 is SGHNT and CDR2 is YENEEA. There are 13 residues in the CDR3. The CDR3 region is CATQAGVGNELYF. The CDR3 DNA reads TGTGCGACACAGGCGGGAGTGGGGAACGAACTGTACTTC. Based on the CDR3 plus reference TRBV11-3 and TRBJ2-7, the full variable domain is EAGVVQSPRYKIIEKKQPVAFWCNPISGHNTLYWYLQNLGQGPELLIRYENEEAVDDSQLPKDRFSAERLKGVDSTLKIQPAELGDSAVYLCATQAGVGNELYFGPGTRLTVT.